What follows are 3 T cell receptor beta chains derived from one specimen sequenced in a study of T cells in Graves' hyperthyroidism and ophthalmopathy. TCR beta CDR3 regions were amplified from RNA. HTBI primers were used for first-round RT-PCR of the TCR CDR3. Each CDR3 protein gets one entry after TCRdb re-called the multiplex PCR reads with MiXCR. The table lists hundreds of thousands of distinct CDR3 sequences, roughly 16% of them singletons, with approximately 3.9% in the top ten. Sequencing was performed on blood. These receptors came from a woman between 25 and 40 years old with Graves' hyperthyroidism.

This clonotype has more than one count but fewer than ten. This chain joins TRBV13 and TRBJ2-2, with TRBD2 identical over 8 bases. After removal of 5 bases from V and 3 bases from J, the junction contained 5 bases not matched to a gene. The CDR3 consists of 15 residues. CDR1 is PRHDT, CDR2 FYEKMQ, per germline (reference sequence). The CDR3 coding sequence is TGTGCCAGCAGCCTGGGACTAGGGGACACCGGGGAGCTGTTTTTT. Its protein is CASSLGLGDTGELFF.

This clonotype was picked up many times. The chain is built from TRBV7-9 and TRBJ2-3; possibly TRBD2 for D (5 bases). Trimming stripped 1 base from V and 6 bases from J, with 8 bases between. The CDR3 is made up of 13 amino acids. Germline loops: CDR1 SEHNR, CDR2 FQNEAQ (reference sequence). The CDR3 is CASSLVRGDTQYF. The CDR3 DNA is TGTGCCAGCAGCTTAGTCAGAGGGGATACGCAGTATTTT.

This clonotype was seen at least ten times. The genes are TRBV7-2 and TRBJ1-3; D is ambiguous. V lost 1 base to trimming and J lost 1 base, with 8 bases between them. This CDR3 has 15 residues. CDR1 SGHTA and CDR2 FQGNSA come from the germline V gene. CDR3 sequence (DNA): TGTGCCAGCAGCTTAGGACTCGGATCTGGAAACACCATATATTTT. Translated: CASSLGLGSGNTIYF.